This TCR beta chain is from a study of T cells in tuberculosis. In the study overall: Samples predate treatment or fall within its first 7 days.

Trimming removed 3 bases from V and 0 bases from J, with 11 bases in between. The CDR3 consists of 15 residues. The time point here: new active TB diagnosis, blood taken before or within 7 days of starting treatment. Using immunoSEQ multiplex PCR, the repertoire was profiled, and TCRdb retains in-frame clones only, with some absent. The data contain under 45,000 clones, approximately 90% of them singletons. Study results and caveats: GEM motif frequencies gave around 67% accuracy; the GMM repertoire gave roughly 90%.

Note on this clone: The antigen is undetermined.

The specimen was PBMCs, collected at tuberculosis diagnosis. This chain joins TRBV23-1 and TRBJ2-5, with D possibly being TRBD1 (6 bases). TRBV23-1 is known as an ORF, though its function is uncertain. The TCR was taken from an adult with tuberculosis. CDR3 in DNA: TGCGCCAGCAGTCATGCCAAGGGGGACCAAGAGACCCAGTACTTC. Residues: CASSHAKGDQETQYF.